This TCR beta chain was observed in a study of blood T cells in healthy people across ages. From germline, CDR1 is MNHEY and CDR2 SVGAGI. The CDR3 is made up of 15 amino acids. Next came a second PCR, run for about 6 to 12 cycles, which used a sample-barcoded 5' primer along with a J-beta primer mix. Each CDR3 protein gets one entry after TCRdb re-called the 5' RACE reads with MiXCR. The sample holds some 890,000 distinct CDR3 sequences; roughly 28% are singletons and the top ten take 10%. The same data also went into a second study, on T cells of mothers and their children. That source notes: A few healthy Caucasian mothers gave samples, and so did their six children. Amplification in the second PCR used the M1S primer, which added sample barcodes and 2-4 random nucleotides. Mothers yielded over 8.5 million CDR3 reads, children 2.5 million to 3.5 million each.

The specimen was blood. The sequence was obtained from a middle-aged woman in good health. The chain joins TRBV6-5 to TRBJ2-5; 8 bases line up with TRBD1. The J call may be mistaken, given a closer DNA end match to TRBJ2-7. The CDR3 DNA is TGTGCCAGCAGTTACGGACAGGGTCGTTTCTACGAGCAGTACTTC. It encodes CASSYGQGRFYEQYF.